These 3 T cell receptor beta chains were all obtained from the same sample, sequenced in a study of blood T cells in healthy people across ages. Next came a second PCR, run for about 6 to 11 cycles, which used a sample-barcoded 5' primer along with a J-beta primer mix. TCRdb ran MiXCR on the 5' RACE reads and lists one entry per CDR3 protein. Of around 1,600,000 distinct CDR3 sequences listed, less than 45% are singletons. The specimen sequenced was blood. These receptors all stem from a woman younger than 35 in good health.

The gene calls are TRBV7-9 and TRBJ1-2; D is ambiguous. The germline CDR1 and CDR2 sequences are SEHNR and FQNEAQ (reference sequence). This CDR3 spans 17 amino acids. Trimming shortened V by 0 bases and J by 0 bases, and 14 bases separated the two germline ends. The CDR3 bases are TGTGCCAGCAGCTTAGCGGCCCCAAGGGAACCTAACTATGGCTACACCTTC. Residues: CASSLAAPREPNYGYTF.

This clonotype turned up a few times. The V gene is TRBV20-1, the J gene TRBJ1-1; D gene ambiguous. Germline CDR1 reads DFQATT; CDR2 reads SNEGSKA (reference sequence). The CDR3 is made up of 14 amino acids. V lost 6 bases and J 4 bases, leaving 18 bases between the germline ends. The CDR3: CSALGRRIVTEAFF. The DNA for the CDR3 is TGCAGTGCCCTAGGGCGTAGGATAGTCACTGAAGCTTTCTTT.

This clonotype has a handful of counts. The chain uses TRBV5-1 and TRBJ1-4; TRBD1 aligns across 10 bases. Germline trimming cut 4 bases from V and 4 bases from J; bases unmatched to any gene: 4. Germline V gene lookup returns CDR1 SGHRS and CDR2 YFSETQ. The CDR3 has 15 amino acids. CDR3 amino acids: CASSGGQGLNEKLFF. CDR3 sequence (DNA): TGCGCCAGCAGCGGGGGACAGGGGCTTAATGAAAAACTGTTTTTT.